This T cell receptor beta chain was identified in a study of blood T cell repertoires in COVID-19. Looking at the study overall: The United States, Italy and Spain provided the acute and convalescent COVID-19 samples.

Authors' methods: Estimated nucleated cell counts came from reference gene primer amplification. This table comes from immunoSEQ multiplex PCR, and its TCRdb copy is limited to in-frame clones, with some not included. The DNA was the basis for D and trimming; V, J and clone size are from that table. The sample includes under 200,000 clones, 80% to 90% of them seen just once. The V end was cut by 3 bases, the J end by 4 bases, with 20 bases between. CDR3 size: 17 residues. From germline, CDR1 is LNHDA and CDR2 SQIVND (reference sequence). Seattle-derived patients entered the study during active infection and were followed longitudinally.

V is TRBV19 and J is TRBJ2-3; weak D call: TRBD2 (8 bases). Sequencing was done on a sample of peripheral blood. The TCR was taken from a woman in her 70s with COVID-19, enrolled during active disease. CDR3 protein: CASSIIFTSGQADTQYF. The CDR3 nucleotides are TGTGCCAGTAGTATTATTTTTACTAGCGGACAGGCAGATACGCAGTATTTT.